The 30 T cell receptor beta chains below come from one sample, sequenced in a study of T cell repertoires in cytomegalovirus infection (dated by TCRdb to the late 2010s). Instrument on record: Illumina HiSeq 1500. TCRdb passed the public sequencing reads through fastp at Q25 and MiXCR, retaining productive beta sequences. Every distinct CDR3 protein forms one entry, paired with its most common genes and DNA. Recorded for this sample are a few hundred thousand distinct CDR3 sequences; about a sixth of them occurred a single time. The ten top clones hold 9.5% to 15% of the sample. Sequencing was carried out using PBMCs. The receptors derive from a human donor in good health (CMV status not recorded). Some clones in this sample may be carry-over from other donors' samples.

V usage is TRBV2 and J usage is TRBJ2-7; D ambiguous. Germline V CDR1 and CDR2: SNHLY, FYNNEI. CDR3 length: 15 amino acids. Deletions cut 2 bases from V and 5 bases from J, with 16 bases between. The CDR3 nucleotides read TGTGCCAGCAGTGAAACAGAGACAACGGCAGACGAGCAGTACTTC. Its translation: CASSETETTADEQYF.

This clonotype was counted at least ten times. This sequence joins TRBV7-2 and TRBJ2-2, with TRBD1 as a possible D gene (5 bases). With 2 bases removed from V and 2 bases from J, the gap between germline ends came to 15 bases. Germline CDR1 reads SGHTA; CDR2 reads FQGNSA. This CDR3 is 17 amino acids long. CDR3 protein: CASSLQAGWGNTGELFF. As DNA, the CDR3 is TGTGCCAGCAGCTTACAGGCAGGGTGGGGAAACACCGGGGAGCTGTTTTTT.

This clonotype was recorded many times. The genes are TRBV7-3 and TRBJ1-1; D is perhaps TRBD1 (6 bases). Trimming took off 6 bases at V and 3 bases at J, with 11 bases between the two ends. Germline V gene lookup returns CDR1 SGHTA and CDR2 FQGTGA. This CDR3 region has 13 residues. The CDR3 loop is CASRRQADTEAFF. As DNA, the CDR3 is TGTGCCAGCAGACGACAGGCCGACACTGAAGCTTTCTTT.

In this sample, this clonotype turned up a few times. This chain links TRBV7-9 with TRBJ2-3; the D gene is possibly TRBD2 (5 bases). Per the germline V gene, CDR1 is SEHNR and CDR2 is FQNEAQ (reference sequence). V lost 5 bases and J 4 bases, leaving 16 bases between the germline ends. CDR3 length: 15 amino acids. DNA for the CDR3: TGTGCCAGCAGCCGCGTACGGGGTGGGGCAGATACGCAGTATTTT. Translating it yields CASSRVRGGADTQYF.

This clonotype was seen a few times. V and J are TRBV6-5 and TRBJ1-2; D is unclear. Trimming left V 0 bases short and J 5 bases short, with 13 bases between. Germline CDR1 MNHEY, CDR2 SVGAGI. This CDR3 region has 15 residues. CDR3 in DNA: TGTGCCAGCAGTTACTCGAGTACGACCTCTTATGGCTACACCTTC. Translation: CASSYSSTTSYGYTF.

Many counts were recorded for this clonotype. This rearrangement joins TRBV7-6 to TRBJ2-7; D ambiguous. This CDR3 comprises 15 residues. Trimming took 0 bases from V and 0 from J, leaving 9 bases between them. Germline V CDR1 and CDR2: SGHVS, FNYEAQ. The CDR3 loop reads CASSLAAGTSYEQYF. CDR3 nucleotide sequence: TGTGCCAGCAGCTTAGCGGCAGGAACCTCCTACGAGCAGTACTTC.

The CDR3 nucleotides read TGTGCCAGCACCCCACCGTTGGGGGGACCCACAGATACGCAGTATTTT. Protein: CASTPPLGGPTDTQYF. V usage is TRBV7-9 and J usage is TRBJ2-3, with D tentatively TRBD2 (6 bases). Trimming pared 7 bases from V and 2 bases from J, leaving 19 bases between. Germline V CDR1 and CDR2: SEHNR, FQNEAQ (reference sequence). The CDR3 consists of 16 residues.

This clonotype came up many times. V usage is TRBV6-1 and J usage is TRBJ2-7, with D possibly called TRBD1 or TRBD2 (6 bases each). Per germline, CDR1 MNHNS and CDR2 SASEGT. With 5 bases removed from V and 6 bases from J, the gap between germline ends came to 11 bases. CDR3 length: 12 residues. CDR3 nucleotide sequence: TGTGCCAGCAGTATCCGGGGGCGCGAGCAGTACTTC. Translating it yields CASSIRGREQYF.

This clonotype was seen many times. This chain connects TRBV12-3 or TRBV12-4 to TRBJ1-1; the match to TRBD1 covers 9 bases. The V gene end was trimmed by 4 bases and the J gene end by 4 bases; junction bases not matched to a gene: 10. The CDR3 runs to 16 residues. The DNA for the CDR3 is TGTGCCAGCAGTTGGACATTGGGGACAGGGAGCACTGAAGCTTTCTTT. The encoded protein is CASSWTLGTGSTEAFF.

The chain carries TRBV10-3 and TRBJ1-1; D is perhaps TRBD1 (6 bases). The germline gives CDR1 ENHRY, CDR2 SYGVKD. This CDR3 region has 14 residues. V lost 5 bases and J 1 base, leaving 11 bases between the germline ends. CDR3 nucleotide sequence: TGTGCCATCAGTCGAACGACAGGGAACACTGAAGCTTTCTTT. Amino acid sequence: CAISRTTGNTEAFF.

The chain recombines TRBV20-1 with TRBJ2-7; D is possibly TRBD1 (6 bases). Per the germline V gene, CDR1 is DFQATT and CDR2 is SNEGSKA (reference sequence). Trimming pared 5 bases from V and 2 bases from J, leaving 19 bases between. The CDR3 spans 15 residues. The chain's CDR3 is CSAPDTRGDTYEQYF. In DNA, the CDR3 is TGCAGTGCTCCTGACACCAGGGGTGATACCTACGAGCAGTACTTC.

This clonotype showed up just a few times. This chain links TRBV7-9 with TRBJ1-4; the D gene is possibly TRBD1 (5 bases). Germline V lookup: CDR1 SEHNR, CDR2 FQNEAQ (reference sequence). V lost 0 bases to trimming and J lost 7 bases, with 12 bases between them. The CDR3 loop spans 15 amino acids. The CDR3 protein is CASSLAGRGAEKLFF. The CDR3 bases are TGTGCCAGCAGCTTAGCGGGGCGGGGCGCTGAAAAACTGTTTTTT.

This clonotype was seen a few times. This chain connects TRBV5-1 to TRBJ2-1, with 12 bases that match TRBD2. The germline CDR1 and CDR2 sequences are SGHRS and YFSETQ. V was clipped by 1 base and J by 8 bases; unmatched bases: 4. This CDR3 is 15 amino acids long. The CDR3 loop reads CASSLRTSGVDEQFF. The CDR3 bases are TGCGCCAGCAGCTTGAGGACTAGCGGGGTGGATGAGCAGTTCTTC.

The V gene is TRBV19, the J gene TRBJ2-7; TRBD1 matches 10 bases. This CDR3 contains 14 residues. Germline V gene lookup returns CDR1 LNHDA and CDR2 SQIVND (reference sequence). V was pared by 6 bases and J by 3 bases, with 5 bases of the junction left unmatched. CDR3 protein: CASRTGQGFYEQYF. The DNA for the CDR3 is TGTGCCAGTAGGACGGGACAGGGGTTCTACGAGCAGTACTTC.

The sample holds a few counts of this clonotype. The V gene is TRBV18, the J gene TRBJ1-1; TRBD1 is a possible D gene (5 bases). Trimming removed 3 bases from V and 1 base from J, with 6 bases in between. Germline V gene lookup returns CDR1 KGHSH and CDR2 LQKENI. The CDR3 runs to 13 residues. CDR3 coding DNA: TGTGCCAGCTCACCCAGGGAGAACACTGAAGCTTTCTTT. Amino acids: CASSPRENTEAFF.

V is TRBV20-1 and J is TRBJ1-2; D gene uncertain. Germline V lookup: CDR1 DFQATT, CDR2 SNEGSKA (reference sequence). The CDR3 has 11 residues. V lost 6 bases, J lost 4 bases, and 9 bases lay in between. The CDR3 DNA is TGCAGTGCCTTCGCCAGCTATGGCTACACCTTC. This translates into CSAFASYGYTF.

Concerning this clonotype itself: A much larger clone is a single base away; this may be a read error. DNA for the CDR3: TGTGCCAGCAGCTTAGACCACGAGCAGTACTTC. It translates to CASSLDHEQYF. This sequence joins TRBV11-1 and TRBJ2-7; D gene ambiguous. Between the trimmed V and J ends, which lost 1 base and 5 bases, there was a span of 3 bases. CDR3 length equals 11 residues. Germline values: CDR1 SGHAT, CDR2 FQDESV (reference sequence).

There are a few counts of this clonotype. The chain employs TRBV3-1 and TRBJ2-3; TRBD1 or TRBD2 may be the D gene (6 bases each). V lost 1 base and J lost 2, with 10 bases in between. This CDR3 is built from 15 residues. Looked up from germline, CDR1 is LGHDT and CDR2 is YNNKEL (reference sequence). CDR3 sequence reads: CASSQARGHTDTQYF. The CDR3 nucleotides read TGTGCCAGCAGCCAAGCGCGGGGACACACAGATACGCAGTATTTT.

The chain uses TRBV28 and TRBJ1-4; D is unclear. V dropped 3 bases and J dropped 6 bases, with 5 bases sitting between them. CDR3 length equals 12 residues. The germline gives CDR1 MDHEN, CDR2 SYDVKM. CDR3 coding DNA: TGTGCCAGCAGTTTCCGAGATGAAAAACTGTTTTTT. As protein: CASSFRDEKLFF. The full variable domain, its missing parts supplied by reference TRBV28 and TRBJ1-4, is DVKVTQSSRYLVKRTGEKVFLECVQDMDHENMFWYRQDPGLGLRLIYFSYDVKMKEKGDIPEGYSVSREKKERFSLILESASTNQTSMYLCASSFRDEKLFFGSGTQLSVL.

In this sample, this clonotype turned up many times. The gene calls are TRBV7-2 and TRBJ2-3; 10 positions agree with TRBD2. V lost 1 base, J lost 0 bases, and 7 bases stayed unmatched. The CDR3 extends over 18 amino acids. The germline V gene encodes CDR1 SGHTA and CDR2 FQGNSA. This CDR3 is CASSLGLAGAASTDTQYF. The CDR3 DNA is TGTGCCAGCAGCTTAGGGCTAGCGGGGGCCGCGAGCACAGATACGCAGTATTTT. Full variable domain (remainder filled in from reference TRBV7-2 and TRBJ2-3): GAGVSQSPSNKVTEKGKDVELRCDPISGHTALYWYRQSLGQGLEFLIYFQGNSAPDKSGLPSDRFSAERTGGSVSTLTIQRTQQEDSAVYLCASSLGLAGAASTDTQYFGPGTRLTVL.

The chain uses TRBV6-2 or TRBV6-3 and TRBJ2-5; 7 bases align to TRBD2. The CDR3 spans 13 residues. CDR1 and CDR2 (germline): MNHEY, SVGEGT. V gave up 7 bases and J gave up 5 bases; unmatched junction bases: 7. The CDR3 loop is CASINVGGETQYF. In DNA, the CDR3 is TGTGCCAGCATCAACGTCGGGGGGGAGACCCAGTACTTC.

Ten or more counts support this clonotype. This chain joins TRBV7-2 and TRBJ2-7; D unclear. V lost 4 bases to trimming and J lost 0 bases, with 4 bases between them. This CDR3 has 12 residues. Germline loops: CDR1 SGHTA, CDR2 FQGNSA. The CDR3 DNA reads as TGTGCCAGCAGCTCCTTCTCCTACGAGCAGTACTTC. Translation: CASSSFSYEQYF.

This clonotype turned up a few times. The chain combines TRBV7-9 with TRBJ1-5, with a possible D match to TRBD1 (5 bases). With 4 bases removed from V and 2 bases from J, the gap between germline ends came to 9 bases. CDR1 is SEHNR, CDR2 FQNEAQ, per germline (reference sequence). The CDR3 extends over 14 amino acids. CDR3 in amino acids: CASSSLGGNQPQHF. Written as DNA, the CDR3 is TGTGCCAGCAGCTCCCTGGGGGGCAATCAGCCCCAGCATTTT.

This clonotype was seen repeatedly, ten times or more. V gene TRBV7-8 combines with J gene TRBJ2-7, with a tentative D call TRBD2 (6 bases). V was trimmed by 3 bases and J by 7 bases, leaving 25 bases between them. CDR3 size: 17 residues. Germline V gene sequence: CDR1 SGHVS, CDR2 FQNEAQ. The CDR3 loop is CASSFGRQPWGGGEQYF. In nucleotides, the CDR3 is TGTGCCAGCAGCTTCGGGCGCCAACCGTGGGGTGGGGGGGAGCAGTACTTC.

This clonotype came up a few times. The V gene is TRBV6-5, the J gene TRBJ2-7; no clear D. The V end lost 7 bases, the J end lost 9 bases, and 19 bases lay between the germline ends. The germline V gene encodes CDR1 MNHEY and CDR2 SVGAGI. This CDR3 contains 13 residues. CDR3 residues: CASTPRMGRRQYF. For the CDR3, the DNA is TGTGCCAGCACCCCACGAATGGGTAGGAGGCAGTACTTC.

V usage is TRBV20-1 and J usage is TRBJ2-7, with TRBD1 matching 10 bases. Germline trimming cut 6 bases from V and 7 bases from J; bases unmatched to any gene: 9. Germline V gene sequence: CDR1 DFQATT, CDR2 SNEGSKA (reference sequence). This CDR3 is 13 amino acids long. The CDR3 bases are TGCAGTGCAGCGACAGGGGGCGGGAGGGAGCAGTACTTC. Protein product: CSAATGGGREQYF.

This clonotype was detected ten times or more. The rearrangement uses TRBV4-1 and TRBJ2-4; 7 bases are a match to TRBD1. Germline CDR1 and CDR2: MGHRA and YSYEKL. The CDR3 is made up of 16 amino acids. After removal of 0 bases from V and 0 bases from J, the junction contained 2 bases not matched to a gene. The CDR3: CASSQDNRGAKNIQYF. The CDR3, as DNA: TGCGCCAGCAGCCAAGATAACAGGGGAGCCAAAAACATTCAGTACTTC.

The chain uses TRBV24-1 and TRBJ2-1; possibly TRBD2 for D (7 bases). There are 17 residues in the CDR3. Trimming stripped 4 bases from V and 1 base from J, with 16 bases between. CDR1 is KGHDR, CDR2 SFDVKD, per germline. The CDR3 sequence: CATSDPAGAVSYNEQFF. The DNA of the CDR3 is TGTGCCACCAGTGACCCGGCGGGGGCGGTATCCTACAATGAGCAGTTCTTC.

This clonotype occurred a few times. The chain carries TRBV28 and TRBJ2-1; the match to TRBD2 covers 10 bases. The CDR3 consists of 14 residues. With 6 bases clipped from V and 10 bases from J, the junction kept 9 bases outside the gene matches. CDR1 is MDHEN and CDR2 is SYDVKM in the germline V gene. The CDR3: CASSSSGGKDEQFF. The CDR3 DNA reads as TGTGCCAGCAGCTCTAGCGGGGGAAAGGACGAGCAGTTCTTC.

The chain couples TRBV4-1 to TRBJ1-2, with D possibly matching TRBD1 (5 bases). With 2 bases removed from V and 8 bases from J, the gap between germline ends came to 15 bases. The CDR3 has 14 residues. CDR1 and CDR2 from the germline V gene are MGHRA and YSYEKL. CDR3 coding DNA: TGCGCCAGCAGCCAAACCGCCCCGCGGGACGGCTACACCTTC. Amino acid sequence: CASSQTAPRDGYTF.